The 28 T cell receptor beta chains below all came from one sample that was sequenced in a study of PD-1 blockade in classical Hodgkin lymphoma. Only in-frame clones appear in the TCRdb table, and some are missing; sequencing was by immunoSEQ multiplex PCR. The sample lists tens of thousands of clones; approximately 85% were seen once. Specified time point: cycle 4 day 1 (C4D1), after less than seven weeks of nivolumab. Each of the patients experienced relapse following autologous stem cell transplantation, and their brentuximab vedotin exposure differed. The CD4+ T cells used were purified from thawed PBMCs through magnetic negative selection. The sequencing used CD4+ T cells from blood, collected before the fourth cycle of nivolumab. The origin of the receptors is a human donor with classical Hodgkin lymphoma.

The chain combines TRBV10-3 with TRBJ2-1; 8 positions match TRBD2. Germline-derived CDR1 and CDR2 are ENHRY and SYGVKD. CDR3 length: 17 residues. J was trimmed by 4 bases and V by 5 bases; bases with no gene match: 13. CDR3 sequence reads: CAISSGSGRNSYNEQFF. The CDR3 DNA reads as TGTGCCATCAGTTCGGGCAGCGGGAGAAATTCGTACAATGAGCAGTTCTTC.

The chain joins TRBV5-6 to TRBJ2-7, with no clear D. CDR3 size: 11 residues. V lost 0 bases to trimming and J lost 6 bases, with 4 bases between them. Per germline, CDR1 SGHDT and CDR2 YYEEEE. CDR3 sequence: CASSLAGEQYF. The CDR3 DNA sequence: TGTGCCAGCAGCTTGGCCGGCGAGCAGTACTTC.

This chain uses TRBV28 with TRBJ2-1; a possible D gene is TRBD2 (5 bases). V was cut by 3 bases and J by 0 bases, with 9 bases left in between. This CDR3 contains 15 residues. CDR1 is MDHEN and CDR2 is SYDVKM in the germline V gene. The CDR3 bases are TGTGCCAGCAGTTTTTTAGGGAGCTCCTACAATGAGCAGTTCTTC. This translates into CASSFLGSSYNEQFF.

The chain uses TRBV13 and TRBJ2-3; D is possibly TRBD1 (6 bases). CDR1 is PRHDT and CDR2 is FYEKMQ in the germline V gene (reference sequence). This CDR3 spans 15 amino acids. The germline V and J ends were trimmed by 5 bases and 3 bases, with 15 bases remaining between them. CDR3 coding DNA: TGTGCCAGCAGCCCCGCCGGACAGTCTACAGATACGCAGTATTTT. As protein: CASSPAGQSTDTQYF.

The chain has TRBV4-2 and TRBJ1-1; 9 nucleotides align to TRBD1. The length of the CDR3 is 16 residues. Germline V lookup: CDR1 LGHNA, CDR2 YNFKEQ. V trimming: 0 bases; J trimming: 5 bases; junction bases outside the gene matches: 7. CDR3 sequence: CASSQDGMTGGTEAFF. Written as DNA, the CDR3 is TGTGCCAGCAGCCAAGATGGCATGACAGGGGGAACTGAAGCTTTCTTT.

The rearrangement joins TRBV5-1 to TRBJ2-7; D possibly corresponds to TRBD2 (6 bases). With 2 bases removed from V and 2 bases from J, the gap between germline ends came to 8 bases. The CDR3 extends over 13 amino acids. CDR1 and CDR2 (germline): SGHRS, YFSETQ. The CDR3 DNA sequence: TGCGCCAGCAGCTTACTAGCCGCCTACGAGCAGTACTTC. Translation: CASSLLAAYEQYF.

V is TRBV25-1 and J is TRBJ1-1, with a weak D call TRBD1 (5 bases). This CDR3 comprises 11 residues. The V end was cut by 8 bases, the J end by 1 base, with 5 bases between. In germline, CDR1 is MGHDK, CDR2 SYGVNS. In DNA form, the CDR3 reads TGTGCCAGCCAGGGGAACACTGAAGCTTTCTTT. Residues: CASQGNTEAFF.

The CDR3 nucleotides are TGCGCCAGCAGCAAATGGGAGGCTAGCACAGATACGCAGTATTTT. Residues: CASSKWEASTDTQYF. The genes are TRBV4-3 and TRBJ2-3; D may be TRBD2 (6 bases). With 5 bases removed from V and 0 bases from J, the gap between germline ends came to 12 bases. The V gene's germline CDR1 is LGHNA and CDR2 YSLEER. The CDR3 is 15 amino acids.

The rearrangement uses TRBV27 and TRBJ2-1, with 7 bases aligning to TRBD2. In germline, CDR1 is MNHEY, CDR2 SMNVEV (reference sequence). CDR3 length equals 16 residues. V trimming: 0 bases; J trimming: 3 bases; junction bases outside the gene matches: 5. The CDR3 DNA reads TGTGCCAGCAGTTTATCGGCTAGCGGCCTCTACAATGAGCAGTTCTTC. It yields the protein CASSLSASGLYNEQFF.

The chain combines TRBV30 with TRBJ1-1; 9 nucleotides match TRBD1. The CDR3 is 13 residues long. Trimming at V came to 8 bases and at J to 4 bases, leaving 8 bases not matched to a gene. Germline V lookup: CDR1 GTSNPN, CDR2 SVGIG (reference sequence). In DNA form, the CDR3 reads TGTGCCCAGATGGGACAGGGAGGCACTGAAGCTTTCTTT. Protein: CAQMGQGGTEAFF.

The chain uses TRBV28 and TRBJ2-3, with D possibly TRBD1 on 6 matching bases. Germline-derived CDR1 and CDR2 are MDHEN and SYDVKM. V lost 6 bases, J lost 2 bases, and 18 bases lay in between. This CDR3 has 16 amino acids. This chain's CDR3 is CASRGALGEVTDTQYF. In nucleotides, the CDR3 is TGTGCCAGCAGGGGGGCATTGGGGGAAGTCACAGATACGCAGTATTTT.

The chain couples TRBV6-5 to TRBJ2-3, with 8 bases fitting TRBD2. The CDR3 spans 15 residues. CDR1 is MNHEY and CDR2 is SVGAGI in the germline V gene. V shed 5 bases and J 1 base; nucleotides not matched to a gene: 5. The CDR3 here is CASSGGTRRTDTQYF. The DNA for the CDR3 is TGTGCCAGCAGTGGCGGGACTAGACGCACAGATACGCAGTATTTT.

This chain links TRBV6-5 with TRBJ2-3, with TRBD2 matching over 10 bases. From germline, CDR1 is MNHEY and CDR2 SVGAGI. The V and J ends lost 6 bases and 1 base, in that order; junction bases with no gene match: 4. The length of the CDR3 is 15 residues. CDR3 sequence: CASRTLAGGTDTQYF. In nucleotides, the CDR3 is TGTGCCAGCAGAACTCTAGCGGGGGGCACAGATACGCAGTATTTT.

V gene TRBV4-1 combines with J gene TRBJ2-1; a weak D match, TRBD2 (6 bases). The ends were cut back, 1 base at V and 0 bases at J, with 10 bases in the middle. The V gene's germline CDR1 is MGHRA and CDR2 YSYEKL. This CDR3 is 16 amino acids long. The CDR3, as DNA: TGCGCCAGCAGCCAAGCCGGGACTCTCTCCTACAATGAGCAGTTCTTC. Translation gives CASSQAGTLSYNEQFF.

The chain couples TRBV4-2 to TRBJ2-1, with D possibly matching TRBD2 (6 bases). CDR1 is LGHNA and CDR2 is YNFKEQ in the germline V gene. V was pared by 0 bases and J by 10 bases, with 13 bases between. The CDR3 consists of 14 residues. The CDR3 nucleotides read TGTGCCAGCAGCCAAGAGAATAGCGGTGTGGAGCAGTTCTTC. It is translated as CASSQENSGVEQFF.

The rearrangement joins TRBV11-2 to TRBJ2-5; D may correspond to TRBD1 or TRBD2 (5 bases each). Germline CDR1 SGHAT, CDR2 FQNNGV. The CDR3 has 14 amino acids. Trimming stripped 5 bases from V and 1 base from J, with 11 bases between. The CDR3 sequence is CASSRPGPQETQYF. The DNA for the CDR3 is TGTGCCAGCAGCCGCCCGGGACCCCAAGAGACCCAGTACTTC.

The chain recombines TRBV18 with TRBJ2-2; the match to TRBD1 covers 7 bases. V lost 1 base and J lost 5; bases outside the gene matches: 4. The CDR3 contains 15 residues. The germline gives CDR1 KGHSH, CDR2 LQKENI. This chain's CDR3 is CASSPQGAKTGELFF. CDR3 coding DNA: TGTGCCAGCTCACCACAGGGGGCCAAAACCGGGGAGCTGTTTTTT. The full variable domain, its missing parts supplied by reference TRBV18 and TRBJ2-2, is NAGVMQNPRHLVRRRGQEARLRCSPMKGHSHVYWYRQLPEEGLKFMVYLQKENIIDESGMPKERFSAEFPKEGPSILRIQQVVRGDSAAYFCASSPQGAKTGELFFGEGSRLTVL.

This clone has only a few counts. CDR3 loop: CASSTRQVPSEQYF. The CDR3 DNA reads TGTGCCAGCAGCACGAGACAGGTACCTTCAGAGCAGTACTTC. J is TRBJ2-7 and V is TRBV11-2; D is possibly TRBD1 (6 bases). V was trimmed by 5 bases and J by 7 bases, leaving 18 bases between them. CDR1 is SGHAT and CDR2 is FQNNGV in the germline V gene. CDR3 length equals 14 residues.

J is TRBJ1-1 and V is TRBV6-6, with D unclear. CDR3 length: 14 amino acids. V gave up 5 bases and J gave up 4 bases, with 14 bases separating them. The germline gives CDR1 MNHNY, CDR2 SVGAGI (reference sequence). The CDR3 protein is CASSTPWDGTEAFF. Written as DNA, the CDR3 is TGTGCCAGCAGTACGCCTTGGGATGGCACTGAAGCTTTCTTT.

The chain joins TRBV2 to TRBJ2-1, with 12 bases fitting TRBD1. The ends lost 5 bases at V and 8 bases at J; junction bases unmatched: 10. The CDR3 extends over 16 amino acids. CDR1 and CDR2 from the germline V gene are SNHLY and FYNNEI. The CDR3 protein is CASSQPWDRGRDEQFF. The CDR3 DNA reads TGTGCCAGCAGTCAGCCTTGGGACAGGGGGCGCGATGAGCAGTTCTTC.

The chain employs TRBV7-9 and TRBJ2-7; the match to TRBD1 covers 11 bases. The V gene's germline CDR1 is SEHNR and CDR2 FQNEAQ (reference sequence). The CDR3 runs 17 residues. The trim removed 5 bases at V and 3 bases at J, leaving 12 bases unmatched. CDR3 DNA sequence: TGTGCCAGCAGCCCTGGTAGCGGACAGGGGGCAGACTACGAGCAGTACTTC. It specifies CASSPGSGQGADYEQYF.

The J gene is TRBJ1-1, the V gene TRBV6-5; tentatively, D is TRBD1 (6 bases). Trimming stripped 6 bases from V and 0 bases from J, with 11 bases between. The CDR3 sequence is 14 residues long. Germline V gene data show CDR1 as MNHEY and CDR2 as SVGAGI. The CDR3 coding sequence is TGTGCCAGCAGCGGACAGAGAATGAACACTGAAGCTTTCTTT. This codes for CASSGQRMNTEAFF.

The chain links TRBV7-2 to TRBJ2-5, with 7 bases aligning to TRBD1. The J call may be incorrect, as the DNA end agrees better with TRBJ2-7. Per the germline V gene, CDR1 is SGHTA and CDR2 is FQGNSA. This CDR3 has 14 amino acids. The CDR3 loop reads CASSPTGLLYEQYF. The CDR3 coding sequence is TGTGCCAGCAGCCCGACAGGGCTTCTTTACGAGCAGTACTTC.

The chain employs TRBV7-5 and TRBJ1-1; the table's D call TRBD1 went unverified against the DNA. TRBV7-5 is an annotated pseudogene. The CDR3 is made up of 20 amino acids. The CDR3 spells CVRSLARVEGAERVNTEAFF. The CDR3 coding sequence is TGTGTCAGAAGCTTAGCGAGGGTGGAGGGGGCTGAACGGGTGAACACTGAAGCTTTCTTT.

The genes are TRBV2 and TRBJ2-3; D tentatively reads TRBD1 or TRBD2 (5 bases each). The V gene's germline CDR1 is SNHLY and CDR2 FYNNEI. This CDR3 is 16 amino acids long. Between the trimmed V and J ends, which lost 8 bases and 4 bases, there was a span of 22 bases. The CDR3 DNA reads as TGTGCCAGCGGCATGGGGCGGGTCACGCTTGCAGATACGCAGTATTTT. Protein sequence: CASGMGRVTLADTQYF.

The CDR3 region is CASSPPLQAGSPLHF. The CDR3 DNA is TGTGCCAGCTCACCACCGCTGCAGGCGGGTTCACCCCTCCACTTT. This chain connects TRBV18 to TRBJ1-6; no clear D. V was shortened by 0 bases and J by 9 bases, with 12 bases between the two germline ends. The germline CDR1 and CDR2 sequences are KGHSH and LQKENI. CDR3 length: 15 residues.

The rearrangement links TRBV18 to TRBJ1-2; TRBD1 matches 7 bases. V gave up 3 bases and J gave up 6 bases; unmatched junction bases: 16. This CDR3 has 17 residues. Germline values: CDR1 KGHSH, CDR2 LQKENI. The DNA of the CDR3 is TGTGCCAGCTCACCCCGAGACAGCGACAGGGACACTCATGGCTACACCTTC. Its translation: CASSPRDSDRDTHGYTF.

As DNA, the CDR3 is TGTGCCAGCAGAGGGACTAGCGCCTTCGGCAATGAGCAGTTCTTC. Protein sequence: CASRGTSAFGNEQFF. This chain uses TRBV2 with TRBJ2-1, with 10 bases aligning to TRBD2. Losses at the gene ends were 6 bases for V and 6 bases for J; bases not matched to a gene: 8. The CDR3 spans 15 residues. Germline CDR1 is SNHLY and CDR2 is FYNNEI.